The next 16 T cell receptor beta chains were all read from a single sample in a study of monozygotic twins with inflammatory bowel disease. TCRdb reprocessed the 5' RACE reads and keeps a single row for each CDR3 protein, giving no DNA. In total, the table holds a few hundred thousand distinct CDR3 sequences. Material for sequencing was blood. The source is a human donor with ulcerative colitis or Crohn's disease, or a healthy co-twin of an affected twin (not recorded which).

This chain connects TRBV19 to TRBJ1-2; the D call from TCRdb, TRBD1, cannot be confirmed without DNA. There are 14 residues in the CDR3. In germline, CDR1 is LNHDA, CDR2 SQIVND (reference sequence). CDR3 protein: CASSPRVGSEGYTF.

The chain combines TRBV12-3 or TRBV12-4 with TRBJ2-5; there is no DNA to check the TCRdb D call of TRBD1. This CDR3 has 14 amino acids. This CDR3 is CASSTGRGMETQYF.

This chain joins TRBV7-9 and TRBJ2-3. The germline CDR1 and CDR2 sequences are SEHNR and FQNEAQ (reference sequence). The CDR3 loop spans 14 amino acids. The CDR3 protein is CASSLGLAIDTQYF.

J is TRBJ1-1 and V is TRBV6-9; the D gene TCRdb calls, TRBD1, cannot be checked with no DNA. CDR3 length: 20 amino acids. Germline V gene sequence: CDR1 MNHGY, CDR2 SVAAGI. CDR3 loop: CASSYSSCEDRGQVNTEAFF.

V usage is TRBV11-2 and J usage is TRBJ2-5; there is no DNA to check the TCRdb D call of TRBD2. CDR3 length equals 19 residues. Germline V gene lookup returns CDR1 SGHAT and CDR2 FQNNGV. This CDR3 is CASSFDAGLISKFEETQYF.

The chain combines TRBV20-1 with TRBJ2-1; TCRdb's D gene call, TRBD2, goes unchecked for lack of DNA. The germline gives CDR1 DFQATT, CDR2 SNEGSKA (reference sequence). This CDR3 is built from 15 residues. CDR3 amino acids: CSASPLAGDYNEQFF.

The gene calls are TRBV7-9 and TRBJ2-3; no DNA is available, so the TRBD2 call from TCRdb remains unchecked. CDR1 is SEHNR and CDR2 is FQNEAQ in the germline V gene (reference sequence). There are 17 residues in the CDR3. The CDR3 protein is CASRPKLAGRSTDTQYF.

The rearrangement joins TRBV5-1 to TRBJ2-7. Germline CDR1 SGHRS, CDR2 YFSETQ. The CDR3 totals 14 residues. CDR3 residues: CASSLAQGTYEQYF.

This rearrangement joins TRBV5-1 to TRBJ2-7. CDR1 is SGHRS and CDR2 is YFSETQ in the germline V gene. This CDR3 comprises 16 residues. The CDR3 reads CASSLGASQSSYEQYF.

The rearrangement links TRBV20-1 to TRBJ2-5. Per germline, CDR1 DFQATT and CDR2 SNEGSKA (reference sequence). The CDR3 extends over 13 amino acids. CDR3 sequence: CSAPNRYQETQYF.

The rearrangement links TRBV12-3 or TRBV12-4 to TRBJ2-7; TCRdb names TRBD2, which stays unverified in the absence of DNA. The CDR3 length is 13 residues. CDR3 loop: CASSLGRPYEQYF.

The genes are TRBV5-1 and TRBJ1-1; TCRdb proposes TRBD1, but this gene call is untestable without DNA. CDR3 length: 15 residues. In germline, CDR1 is SGHRS, CDR2 YFSETQ. CDR3 in amino acids: CASSLIAGQEAEAFF.

The rearrangement joins TRBV12-3 or TRBV12-4 to TRBJ2-7; the TCRdb call, TRBD1, lacks DNA for checking. The length of the CDR3 is 14 residues. This chain's CDR3 is CASTTGTAMYEQYF.

J is TRBJ2-3 and V is TRBV20-1; TCRdb proposes TRBD2, but this gene call is untestable without DNA. This CDR3 comprises 14 residues. In germline, CDR1 is DFQATT, CDR2 SNEGSKA (reference sequence). This CDR3 is CSARDFKGADTQYF.

The chain links TRBV7-3 to TRBJ2-2; TCRdb names TRBD2, which stays unverified in the absence of DNA. The germline V gene has CDR1 SGHTA and CDR2 FQGTGA. The CDR3 loop spans 16 amino acids. The CDR3 region is CASSLRTSTNTGELFF.

The genes are TRBV7-7 and TRBJ2-7; TCRdb indicates TRBD1, and absent DNA this call remains unverified. Germline V gene lookup returns CDR1 SSHAT and CDR2 FNYEAQ (reference sequence). The CDR3 runs 13 residues. The CDR3 is CASSLVRQSEQYF.